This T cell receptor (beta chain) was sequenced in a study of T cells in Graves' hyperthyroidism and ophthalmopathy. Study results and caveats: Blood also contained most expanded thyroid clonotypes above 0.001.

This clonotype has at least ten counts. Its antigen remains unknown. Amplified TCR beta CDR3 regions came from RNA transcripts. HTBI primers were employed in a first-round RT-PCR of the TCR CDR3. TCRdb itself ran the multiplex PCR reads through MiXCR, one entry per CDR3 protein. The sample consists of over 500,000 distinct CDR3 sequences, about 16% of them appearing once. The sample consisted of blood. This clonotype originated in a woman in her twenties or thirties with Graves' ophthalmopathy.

In nucleotides, the CDR3 is TGTGCCAGCAGTTACGGGCAGGGCGCCCACGAGCAGTACTTC. Translating gives CASSYGQGAHEQYF. The chain has TRBV6-1 and TRBJ2-7; weak D call: TRBD1 (5 bases). Germline values: CDR1 MNHNS, CDR2 SASEGT. This CDR3 has 14 amino acids. Trimming shortened V by 5 bases and J by 5 bases, and 16 bases separated the two germline ends.